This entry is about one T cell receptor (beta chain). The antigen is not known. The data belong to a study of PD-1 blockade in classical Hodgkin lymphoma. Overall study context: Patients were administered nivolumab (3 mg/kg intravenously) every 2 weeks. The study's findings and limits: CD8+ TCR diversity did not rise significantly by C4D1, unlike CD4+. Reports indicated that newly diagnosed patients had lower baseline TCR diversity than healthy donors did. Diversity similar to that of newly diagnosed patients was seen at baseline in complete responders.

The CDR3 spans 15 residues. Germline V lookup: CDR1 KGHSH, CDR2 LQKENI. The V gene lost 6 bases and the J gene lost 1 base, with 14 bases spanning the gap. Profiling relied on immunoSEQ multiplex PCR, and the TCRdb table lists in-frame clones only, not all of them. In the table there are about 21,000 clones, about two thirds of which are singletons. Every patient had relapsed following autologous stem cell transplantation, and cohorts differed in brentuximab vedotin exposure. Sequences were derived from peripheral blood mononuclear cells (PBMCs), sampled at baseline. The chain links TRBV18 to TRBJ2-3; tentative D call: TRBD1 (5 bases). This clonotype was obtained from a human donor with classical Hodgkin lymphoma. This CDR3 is CASSAQVSGTDTQYF. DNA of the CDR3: TGTGCCAGCTCCGCACAGGTCTCAGGCACAGATACGCAGTATTTT.